These 23 T cell receptor beta chains were sequenced from one sample in a study of T cell responses to AZD1222 COVID-19 vaccine. Profiling relied on immunoSEQ multiplex PCR, and the TCRdb table lists in-frame clones only, not all of them. The data show 150,000 or so clones, more than 75% seen once. The input for sequencing was peripheral blood, taken on day 0 of MenACWY control vaccination. Receptors originate from an adult in good health.

This chain uses TRBV5-1 with TRBJ2-3, with 7 bases fitting TRBD1. Trimming took 4 bases from V and 15 from J; bases not matched to a gene: 14. The V gene's germline CDR1 is SGHRS and CDR2 YFSETQ. CDR3 length: 13 residues. CDR3 sequence: CASSPPDRASFYF. The CDR3 coding sequence is TGCGCCAGCAGCCCACCTGACAGGGCTTCTTTTTATTTT.

The gene calls are TRBV28 and TRBJ1-3; the match to TRBD1 covers 7 bases. Germline V gene data show CDR1 as MDHEN and CDR2 as SYDVKM. The CDR3 spans 15 residues. Trimming removed 6 bases from V and 0 bases from J; junction bases left unmatched: 5. The CDR3: CASSLDRSSGNTIYF. CDR3 nucleotide sequence: TGTGCCAGCAGCTTGGACAGGAGCTCTGGAAACACCATATATTTT.

The rearrangement links TRBV11-2 to TRBJ2-7, with D unclear. This CDR3 is built from 14 residues. Trimming removed 2 bases from V and 1 base from J, with 9 bases in between. From germline, CDR1 is SGHAT and CDR2 FQNNGV. This CDR3 is CASSLSIGSYEQYF. The CDR3 coding sequence is TGTGCCAGCAGCTTAAGTATCGGGTCCTACGAGCAGTACTTC.

The chain combines TRBV10-3 with TRBJ2-7, with D perhaps matching TRBD2 (6 bases). CDR1 ENHRY and CDR2 SYGVKD come from the germline V gene. Trimming cost V 2 bases and J 0 bases, with 8 bases left between them. CDR3 length equals 14 residues. Written as DNA, the CDR3 is TGTGCCATCAGTGAGGGCGGGACCTCCTACGAGCAGTACTTC. This codes for CAISEGGTSYEQYF.

This sequence joins TRBV7-6 and TRBJ2-1; D is unresolved. The germline gives CDR1 SGHVS, CDR2 FNYEAQ. The CDR3 extends over 15 amino acids. The V and J ends lost 5 bases and 5 bases respectively, with 16 bases between them. The CDR3 sequence: CASSPRIGRNNEQFF. The CDR3 DNA follows: TGTGCCAGCAGCCCAAGGATTGGACGGAACAATGAGCAGTTCTTC.

The CDR3 region has the DNA TGTGCCAGCAAAACCGGGACAGGGGCTTTCTTT. Translated: CASKTGTGAFF. The chain is built from TRBV28 and TRBJ1-1; TRBD1 matches at 9 bases. With 7 bases clipped from V and 11 bases from J, the junction kept 5 bases outside the gene matches. Germline V gene sequence: CDR1 MDHEN, CDR2 SYDVKM. This CDR3 spans 11 amino acids.

The V and J genes are TRBV6-5 and TRBJ2-5; the D is unclear. This CDR3 is 15 amino acids long. V gave up 0 bases and J gave up 5 bases, with 13 bases separating them. Per germline, CDR1 MNHEY and CDR2 SVGAGI. CDR3 region: CASSYSGKGWETQYF. The DNA of the CDR3 is TGTGCCAGCAGTTACTCAGGGAAAGGTTGGGAGACCCAGTACTTC.

In its sample, this clone was seen many times. An end of the junction does not agree with germline; a read error may underlie this. The gene calls are TRBV2 and TRBJ1-2; 9 bases align to TRBD1. Germline V gene lookup returns CDR1 SNHLY and CDR2 FYNNEI. This CDR3 comprises 15 residues. CDR3 sequence reads: CASREGTGGVYGYTF. CDR3 coding DNA: TGTGCCAGCAGAGAAGGTACAGGGGGCGTCTATGGCTACACCTTC.

The gene calls are TRBV5-8 and TRBJ2-3; TRBD1 is a possible D gene (6 bases). Trimming removed 0 bases from V and 2 bases from J, with 13 bases in between. CDR1 is SGHTS and CDR2 is YDEGEE in the germline V gene. The CDR3 has 16 residues. DNA of the CDR3: TGTGCCAGCAGCTTGGCGTTAGGGGGAGTCACAGATACGCAGTATTTT. Amino acid sequence: CASSLALGGVTDTQYF.

CDR3: CASSLGPAYEQYF. CDR3 DNA: TGTGCCAGCAGTTTAGGACCCGCCTACGAGCAGTACTTC. This rearrangement joins TRBV27 to TRBJ2-7; no definite D call. This CDR3 is 13 amino acids long. The V and J ends lost 2 bases and 2 bases respectively, with 7 bases between them. Germline assignment: CDR1 MNHEY and CDR2 SMNVEV (reference sequence).

This clone is a singleton in its sample. V usage is TRBV5-3 and J usage is TRBJ2-5; D gene unclear. TRBV5-3 is flagged as an ORF with uncertain function. The CDR3 has 14 residues. V was cut by 1 base and J by 6 bases, with 13 bases left in between. CDR3 sequence reads: CARSLNGPEKTQYF. The CDR3 DNA is TGTGCCAGAAGCTTGAATGGACCTGAAAAGACCCAGTACTTC.

The chain links TRBV6-5 to TRBJ1-5; 8 positions match TRBD1. CDR3 size: 13 residues. V gave up 10 bases and J gave up 2 bases; unmatched junction bases: 4. Germline V lookup: CDR1 MNHEY, CDR2 SVGAGI. CDR3 sequence: CATLTGGNQPQHF. CDR3 coding DNA: TGTGCCACCCTGACAGGGGGCAATCAGCCCCAGCATTTT.

The chain couples TRBV18 to TRBJ1-3, with no clear D. Germline V lookup: CDR1 KGHSH, CDR2 LQKENI. V lost 7 bases and J lost 0, with 7 bases in between. This CDR3 is 13 amino acids long. Here the CDR3 reads CASWADSGNTIYF. DNA of the CDR3: TGTGCCAGCTGGGCAGACTCTGGAAACACCATATATTTT.

This chain connects TRBV30 to TRBJ2-6, with 10 bases aligning to TRBD1. There are 17 residues in the CDR3. Per germline, CDR1 GTSNPN and CDR2 SVGIG (reference sequence). The ends lost 3 bases at V and 2 bases at J; junction bases unmatched: 7. CDR3 coding DNA: TGTGCCTGGAGAGCGCTAGGGACAGGGGCTGGGGCCAACGTCCTGACTTTC. Encoded protein: CAWRALGTGAGANVLTF.

The rearrangement joins TRBV28 to TRBJ1-3; D perhaps matches TRBD1 (6 bases). The germline CDR1 and CDR2 sequences are MDHEN and SYDVKM. Trimming left V 3 bases short and J 4 bases short, with 13 bases between. The CDR3 is made up of 15 amino acids. CDR3 DNA sequence: TGTGCCAGCAGTTTGGGGGGCGCGGGGGGAAACACCATATATTTT. This codes for CASSLGGAGGNTIYF.

This chain links TRBV5-6 with TRBJ1-1; TRBD1 matches at 10 bases. V lost 5 bases, J lost 1 base, and 5 bases stayed unmatched. The CDR3 has 15 residues. Germline CDR1 SGHDT, CDR2 YYEEEE. In nucleotides, the CDR3 is TGTGCCAGCAGTCAGGACAGGGGGTGGAACACTGAAGCTTTCTTT. Its protein is CASSQDRGWNTEAFF.

The chain uses TRBV6-9 and TRBJ1-2; 9 bases map to TRBD1. This CDR3 region has 15 residues. Per the germline V gene, CDR1 is MNHGY and CDR2 is SVAAGI. J gave up 8 bases and V 2 bases, and 9 bases lay outside the gene matches. CDR3 loop: CASSYPGQGLIGYTF. CDR3 sequence (DNA): TGTGCCAGCAGTTATCCAGGACAGGGGTTAATAGGCTACACCTTC.

The chain joins TRBV5-4 to TRBJ1-1; D unresolved. CDR1 is SGHNT, CDR2 YYREEE, per germline (reference sequence). The ends were cut back, 9 bases at V and 4 bases at J, with 16 bases in the middle. The CDR3 spans 13 residues. CDR3 protein: CATRGPTLTEAFF. CDR3 DNA sequence: TGTGCCACCCGGGGTCCCACCCTCACTGAAGCTTTCTTT.

The chain links TRBV7-9 to TRBJ1-1; TRBD1 might be the D (5 bases). The ends were cut back, 4 bases at V and 3 bases at J, with 9 bases in the middle. The CDR3 is 13 amino acids. Germline CDR1 is SEHNR and CDR2 is FQNEAQ (reference sequence). CDR3 sequence: CASSSREYTEAFF. As DNA, the CDR3 is TGTGCCAGCAGCTCCAGGGAGTACACTGAAGCTTTCTTT.

This sequence joins TRBV5-4 and TRBJ2-1; D might be TRBD2 (6 bases). Trimming pared 4 bases from V and 5 bases from J, leaving 16 bases between. CDR1 SGHNT and CDR2 YYREEE come from the germline V gene (reference sequence). This CDR3 spans 15 amino acids. The CDR3 sequence is CASSPLRRTNNEQFF. CDR3 in DNA: TGTGCCAGCAGCCCCCTCCGCAGGACTAACAATGAGCAGTTCTTC.

The rearrangement uses TRBV14 and TRBJ1-4, with a possible D match to TRBD1 (6 bases). The germline CDR1 and CDR2 sequences are SGHDN and FVKESK. This CDR3 is built from 16 residues. V lost 3 bases and J lost 7, with 18 bases in between. The CDR3 DNA follows: TGTGCCAGCAGCCAGGCGGAATTCAGGGGAACTGAAAAACTGTTTTTT. It is translated as CASSQAEFRGTEKLFF.

This clone was seen once. This rearrangement joins TRBV18 to TRBJ2-2; 7 bases are shared with TRBD1. The CDR3 has 16 residues. Germline V gives CDR1 KGHSH, CDR2 LQKENI. V was pared by 2 bases and J by 0 bases, with 3 bases of the junction left unmatched. In nucleotides, the CDR3 is TGTGCCAGCTCACCAAAGGGACAGACGAACACCGGGGAGCTGTTTTTT. Protein sequence: CASSPKGQTNTGELFF.

The chain combines TRBV3-1 (or the pseudogene TRBV3-2) with TRBJ2-7; no definite D call. The V end lost 3 bases, the J end lost 7 bases, and 10 bases lay between the germline ends. CDR1 is LGHDT, CDR2 YNNKEL, per germline (reference sequence). The length of the CDR3 is 12 residues. Here the CDR3 reads CASSQVDGEQYF. CDR3 DNA sequence: TGTGCCAGCAGCCAGGTGGACGGGGAGCAGTACTTC.